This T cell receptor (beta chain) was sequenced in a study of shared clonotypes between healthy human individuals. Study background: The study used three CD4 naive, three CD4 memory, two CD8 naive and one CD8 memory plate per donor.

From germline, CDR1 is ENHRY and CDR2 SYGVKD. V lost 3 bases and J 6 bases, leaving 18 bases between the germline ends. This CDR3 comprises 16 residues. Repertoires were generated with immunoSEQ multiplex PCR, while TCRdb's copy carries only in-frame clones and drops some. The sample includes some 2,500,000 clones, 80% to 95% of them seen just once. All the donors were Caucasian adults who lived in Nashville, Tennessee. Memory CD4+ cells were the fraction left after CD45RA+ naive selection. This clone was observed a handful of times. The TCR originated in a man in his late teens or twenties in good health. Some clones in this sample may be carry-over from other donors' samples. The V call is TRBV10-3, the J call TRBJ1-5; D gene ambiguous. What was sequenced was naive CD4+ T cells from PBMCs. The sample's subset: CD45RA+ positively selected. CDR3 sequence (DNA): TGTGCCATCAGTGATTCGGGCAAAACAAGTGCTCAGCCCCAGCATTTT. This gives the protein CAISDSGKTSAQPQHF.